This entry features one TCR beta chain sequence. Germline CDR1 SGDLS, CDR2 YYNGEE. Trimming at V came to 3 bases and at J to 6 bases, leaving 5 bases not matched to a gene. This CDR3 contains 14 residues. This entry belongs to a study of cytomegalovirus exposure and HLA in healthy donors. A multiplex PCR was run with 60 Vbeta primers and 13 Jbeta primers. TCRdb keeps only in-frame clones here, not all; method: immunoSEQ multiplex PCR. The sample lists 120,000 or so clones; 65% to 75% were seen once. The origin of this receptor is a man aged 40-55 years in good health and CMV-seropositive. The V and J genes are TRBV9 and TRBJ1-2, with 10 bases aligning to TRBD1. The sample taken for sequencing was PBMCs. Here the CDR3 DNA reads TGTGCCAGCAGCGCCTCGACAGGGGGCGATGGCTACACCTTC. The encoded protein is CASSASTGGDGYTF. Using reference TRBV9 and TRBJ1-2 for the parts outside the CDR3, the full variable domain is DSGVTQTPKHLITATGQRVTLRCSPRSGDLSVYWYQQSLDQGLQFLIQYYNGEERAKGNILERFSAQQFPDLHSELNLSSLELGDSALYFCASSASTGGDGYTFGSGTRLTVV.